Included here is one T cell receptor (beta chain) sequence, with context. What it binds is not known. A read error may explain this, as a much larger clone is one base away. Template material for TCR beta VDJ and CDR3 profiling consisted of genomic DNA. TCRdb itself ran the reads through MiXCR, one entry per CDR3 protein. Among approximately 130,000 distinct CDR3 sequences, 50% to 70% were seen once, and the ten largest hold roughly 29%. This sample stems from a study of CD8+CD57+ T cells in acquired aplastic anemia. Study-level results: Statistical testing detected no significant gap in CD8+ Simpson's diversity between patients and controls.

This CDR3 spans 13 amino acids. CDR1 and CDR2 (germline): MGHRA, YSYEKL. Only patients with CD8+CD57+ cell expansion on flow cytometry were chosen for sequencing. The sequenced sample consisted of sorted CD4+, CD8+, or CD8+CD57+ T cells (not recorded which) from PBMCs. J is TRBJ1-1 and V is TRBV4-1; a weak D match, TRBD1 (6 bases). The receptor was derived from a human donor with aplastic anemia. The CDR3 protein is CASSQLGDTGAFF. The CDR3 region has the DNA TGCGCCAGCAGCCAACTCGGGGACACTGGAGCTTTCTTT.